The clone carrying this T cell receptor beta chain was detected only once. The antigen is unknown. TCRdb fed the reads into MiXCR, producing one record per CDR3 protein. The sample contains about 130,000 distinct CDR3 sequences, about 32% of which appear only once. Germline CDR1 and CDR2: MNHGY and SAAAGT. The CDR3 has 13 residues. Trimming shortened V by 2 bases and J by 1 base, and 6 bases separated the two germline ends. This entry comes from a study of T cell repertoires in cytomegalovirus infection. Overall study context: In public TCR beta signatures, there were indications of both CMV infection and matching HLA type. General study points: Across the ex vivo response, the dominant clonotypes were HLA-C-restricted CMV-specific TCR beta clonotypes.

The J gene is TRBJ2-7, the V gene TRBV6-8; no reliable D call. Material: CD8+ T cells from cultured PBMCs, obtained from culture after CMV antigen stimulation. This TCR was sampled from a human donor in good health (CMV status not recorded). Some clones in this sample may be carry-over from other donors' samples. CDR3 amino acids: CASSYVASYEQYF. CDR3 coding DNA: TGTGCCAGCAGTTACGTGGCTTCCTACGAGCAGTACTTC.